This T cell receptor (beta chain) was identified during a study of T-cell reconstitution after alpha-beta-depleted transplantation in children. Study-level points and caveats: The study traced high day-60 TCRbeta diversity in some patients to surviving recipient T cells and thymic progenitors. Reported findings indicate that, about two months after transplant, alpha-beta T cells came from several hundred expanded clones, which were derived from non-depleted graft cells. Newly produced T cells mostly accounted for T-cell counts and diversity one year post-transplant.

The length of the CDR3 is 14 residues. V shed 3 bases and J 5 bases; nucleotides not matched to a gene: 7. It was with unique molecular identifiers that the TCRbeta library was prepared. Via MiXCR, TCRdb re-called the PCR reads, giving one row per CDR3 protein. The sample shows 450,000 to 550,000 distinct CDR3 sequences, approximately 10% of them seen only once. In its sample, this clonotype was seen a few times. The antigen is not known. Specimen: PBMCs, mostly from graft donor cells, collected 180 days after TCRalphabeta/CD19-depleted stem cell transplant. This sequence joins TRBV12-3 or TRBV12-4 and TRBJ2-7, with 7 bases lining up with TRBD2. The TCR was taken from a female patient between 2 and 15 years old who had a stem cell transplant for aplastic anemia, so the T cells may come from the graft donor. Here the CDR3 DNA reads TGTGCCAGCAGTTTCGTGGGCGGGAGCGACGAGCAGTACTTC. Its protein product is CASSFVGGSDEQYF.